The 25 T cell receptor beta chains presented below share a single source sample, sequenced in a study of blood T cell repertoires in COVID-19. Repertoires were generated with immunoSEQ multiplex PCR, while TCRdb's copy carries only in-frame clones and drops some. The sample lists about 40,000 clones, around 79% seen once, with roughly a third in the top ten. The source material was peripheral blood. The receptors stem from a woman of 80 years or more with acute or convalescent COVID-19.

The V gene is TRBV4-1, the J gene TRBJ1-2; the D gene is possibly TRBD1 (6 bases). The germline V gene has CDR1 MGHRA and CDR2 YSYEKL. V was shortened by 0 bases and J by 0 bases, with 23 bases between the two germline ends. The CDR3 has 20 residues. The CDR3 DNA is TGCGCCAGCAGCCAAGATGCTGGGGGGGCCGTCGATCAAGCTAACTATGGCTACACCTTC. Its translation: CASSQDAGGAVDQANYGYTF.

The chain recombines TRBV7-6 with TRBJ1-4, with D maybe TRBD1 (6 bases). The V end lost 5 bases, the J end lost 1 base, and 14 bases lay between the germline ends. This CDR3 is 16 amino acids long. From germline, CDR1 is SGHVS and CDR2 FNYEAQ. CDR3 residues: CASSRTGSRTNEKLFF. The CDR3 DNA reads as TGTGCCAGCAGCCGTACAGGGTCTCGAACTAATGAAAAACTGTTTTTT. Using reference TRBV7-6 and TRBJ1-4 for the parts outside the CDR3, the full variable domain is GAGVSQSPRYKVTKRGQDVALRCDPISGHVSLYWYRQALGQGPEFLTYFNYEAQQDKSGLPNDRFSAERPEGSISTLTIQRTEQRDSAMYRCASSRTGSRTNEKLFFGSGTQLSVL.

J is TRBJ1-1 and V is TRBV18, with 8 bases that match TRBD1. CDR1 is KGHSH and CDR2 is LQKENI in the germline V gene. Trimming removed 6 bases from V and 1 base from J; junction bases left unmatched: 4. The length of the CDR3 is 14 residues. As DNA, the CDR3 is TGTGCCAGCTCGCGGGACAGGAGGAACACTGAAGCTTTCTTT. It translates to CASSRDRRNTEAFF.

V is TRBV19 and J is TRBJ1-4, with D maybe TRBD1 (5 bases). Germline V CDR1 and CDR2: LNHDA, SQIVND (reference sequence). This CDR3 is built from 20 residues. The germline V and J ends were trimmed by 2 bases and 1 base, with 23 bases remaining between them. CDR3 sequence (DNA): TGTGCCAGTAGTATACCCGAAGGAGGGACGCCGAAGAGAACTAATGAAAAACTGTTTTTT. Its translation: CASSIPEGGTPKRTNEKLFF. The full variable domain, its missing parts supplied by reference TRBV19 and TRBJ1-4, is DGGITQSPKYLFRKEGQNVTLSCEQNLNHDAMYWYRQDPGQGLRLIYYSQIVNDFQKGDIAEGYSVSREKKESFPLTVTSAQKNPTAFYLCASSIPEGGTPKRTNEKLFFGSGTQLSVL.

The chain joins TRBV7-2 to TRBJ2-5, with D possibly matching TRBD1 (6 bases). Germline V CDR1 and CDR2: SGHTA, FQGNSA. CDR3 length: 14 residues. V lost 2 bases and J 5 bases, leaving 12 bases between the germline ends. In DNA, the CDR3 is TGTGCCAGCAGCTTACGTTGGGGGCCGGAGACCCAGTACTTC. This codes for CASSLRWGPETQYF.

The V and J genes are TRBV6-2 or TRBV6-3 and TRBJ1-5; D is possibly TRBD1 (6 bases). The germline V and J ends were trimmed by 5 bases and 5 bases, with 16 bases remaining between them. The length of the CDR3 is 15 residues. The germline V gene has CDR1 MNHEY and CDR2 SVGEGT. The CDR3 loop is CASSPQGRGDQPQHF. Here the CDR3 DNA reads TGTGCCAGCAGTCCACAGGGCCGGGGGGATCAGCCCCAGCATTTT.

The chain uses TRBV19 and TRBJ1-2, with a weak D call TRBD1 (5 bases). The CDR3 is 13 amino acids. Per the germline V gene, CDR1 is LNHDA and CDR2 is SQIVND (reference sequence). Trimming removed 10 bases at V and 3 bases at J, with 15 bases between. CDR3 sequence (DNA): TGTGCCACCACAGGAGACCACTACTATGGCTACACCTTC. This gives the protein CATTGDHYYGYTF.

V gene TRBV4-3 combines with J gene TRBJ2-3; 7 nucleotides agree with TRBD2. The J segment lost 3 bases and the V segment lost 5 bases, leaving 17 bases of the junction unmatched. CDR1 is LGHNA and CDR2 is YSLEER in the germline V gene. The CDR3 loop spans 18 amino acids. The CDR3 sequence: CASSSSRRESVGTDTQYF. CDR3 DNA: TGCGCCAGCAGCTCCTCACGGCGGGAGAGTGTGGGTACAGATACGCAGTATTTT.

The rearrangement links TRBV9 to TRBJ2-7; 10 bases are shared with TRBD1. There are 17 residues in the CDR3. Germline lookup yields CDR1 SGDLS and CDR2 YYNGEE. Unmatched junction bases numbered 12, after V lost 0 bases and J lost 6 bases. Here the CDR3 DNA reads TGTGCCAGCAGCGTAGCCATGGGGGGGACAGGGGACGGCGAGCAGTACTTC. Its protein product is CASSVAMGGTGDGEQYF.

This clone appeared many times. J is TRBJ1-2 and V is TRBV4-1, with D unclear. The CDR3 has 15 residues. The germline V gene has CDR1 MGHRA and CDR2 YSYEKL. V lost 5 bases, J lost 2 bases, and 15 bases lay in between. The CDR3 region has the DNA TGCGCCAGCAGCAGGATCCCAGGCTTAAACTATGGCTACACCTTC. Translation: CASSRIPGLNYGYTF.

The chain carries TRBV7-9 and TRBJ2-1; D may be TRBD1 (8 bases). Germline V CDR1 and CDR2: SEHNR, FQNEAQ (reference sequence). The V end was cut by 5 bases, the J end by 2 bases, with 13 bases between. The CDR3 extends over 15 amino acids. CDR3 in DNA: TGTGCCAGCAGCGGTACAGGGGGGGCCTACAATGAGCAGTTCTTC. Amino acid sequence: CASSGTGGAYNEQFF.

The V call is TRBV5-1, the J call TRBJ1-5; D uncertain. Trimming cost V 0 bases and J 5 bases, with 9 bases left between them. The CDR3 runs 14 residues. Germline-derived CDR1 and CDR2 are SGHRS and YFSETQ. This CDR3 is CASSLGGKDQPQHF. CDR3 sequence (DNA): TGCGCCAGCAGCTTGGGCGGAAAGGATCAGCCCCAGCATTTT.

The table lists this clone with a few counts. The CDR3 sequence: CATSEEGNAGLAYEQYF. CDR3 bases: TGTGCCACCAGTGAGGAAGGAAATGCGGGACTAGCCTACGAGCAGTACTTC. The chain has TRBV24-1 and TRBJ2-7; TRBD2 aligns across 8 bases. This CDR3 spans 17 amino acids. Germline loops: CDR1 KGHDR, CDR2 SFDVKD. V was pared by 4 bases and J by 2 bases, with 12 bases of the junction left unmatched.

The chain employs TRBV27 and TRBJ2-7; possibly TRBD2 for D (5 bases). The V end lost 2 bases, the J end lost 2 bases, and 13 bases lay between the germline ends. CDR3 size: 15 residues. The V gene's germline CDR1 is MNHEY and CDR2 SMNVEV (reference sequence). The CDR3: CASSLQAVRTYEQYF. CDR3 in DNA: TGTGCCAGCAGTTTACAAGCGGTAAGGACCTACGAGCAGTACTTC.

DNA for the CDR3: TGCGCCAGCAGCTTGGGGGGACTAGCGGGAGGGGCATCCTACGAGCAGTACTTC. Translation: CASSLGGLAGGASYEQYF. This chain connects TRBV5-1 to TRBJ2-7; 16 bases fit TRBD2. Germline lookup yields CDR1 SGHRS and CDR2 YFSETQ. The ends lost 0 bases at V and 1 base at J; junction bases unmatched: 4. There are 18 residues in the CDR3.

This rearrangement joins TRBV18 to TRBJ1-2; the match to TRBD1 covers 9 bases. V trimming: 6 bases; J trimming: 1 base; junction bases outside the gene matches: 9. Germline lookup yields CDR1 KGHSH and CDR2 LQKENI. This CDR3 comprises 16 residues. This CDR3 is CASSPDRGAGNYGYTF. The CDR3 nucleotides read TGTGCCAGCTCGCCCGACAGGGGGGCGGGTAACTATGGCTACACCTTC.

This chain connects TRBV18 to TRBJ1-4; D is perhaps TRBD1 (6 bases). With 2 bases removed from V and 4 bases from J, the gap between germline ends came to 8 bases. The germline CDR1 and CDR2 sequences are KGHSH and LQKENI. There are 14 residues in the CDR3. CDR3 loop: CASSPDRLNEKLFF. The CDR3 coding sequence is TGTGCCAGCTCACCAGACAGGCTTAATGAAAAACTGTTTTTT.

The V and J genes are TRBV18 and TRBJ1-5, with TRBD1 matching over 7 bases. CDR1 KGHSH and CDR2 LQKENI come from the germline V gene. This CDR3 is built from 14 residues. With V trimmed by 4 bases and J by 7 bases, 7 bases remained unmatched. CDR3 in DNA: TGTGCCAGCTCACGACAGGGTACAGGGCAGCCCCAGCATTTT. It codes for CASSRQGTGQPQHF.

This rearrangement joins TRBV5-8 to TRBJ2-1, with 10 bases identical to TRBD1. CDR1 SGHTS and CDR2 YDEGEE come from the germline V gene. V lost 2 bases to trimming and J lost 6 bases; unmatched junction nucleotides: 8. The length of the CDR3 is 16 residues. The CDR3 DNA follows: TGTGCCAGCAGCTTACCATTCGGGACAGGGGTCAATGAGCAGTTCTTC. It translates to CASSLPFGTGVNEQFF.

The V and J genes are TRBV6-4 and TRBJ2-1, with D unclear. Trimming pared 0 bases from V and 6 bases from J, leaving 6 bases between. CDR3 length: 13 residues. CDR1 is MRHNA and CDR2 is SNTAGT in the germline V gene. CDR3 coding DNA: TGTGCCAGCAGTGACTCGGCGGTCAATGAGCAGTTCTTC. Residues: CASSDSAVNEQFF.

The chain joins TRBV10-3 to TRBJ2-1; the match to TRBD2 covers 9 bases. This CDR3 is 19 amino acids long. J lost 0 bases, V lost 0 bases, and 9 bases had no gene match. CDR1 is ENHRY and CDR2 is SYGVKD in the germline V gene. CDR3 in amino acids: CAISESLAGGRSSYNEQFF. In DNA, the CDR3 is TGTGCCATCAGTGAGTCTCTGGCGGGAGGGCGGAGCTCCTACAATGAGCAGTTCTTC.

The chain carries TRBV5-1 and TRBJ2-7, with 8 positions matching TRBD2. This CDR3 has 16 amino acids. Germline-derived CDR1 and CDR2 are SGHRS and YFSETQ. V dropped 5 bases and J dropped 4; count of bases not matched to a gene: 14. Here the CDR3 reads CASRGSPGLELYEQYF. The CDR3 DNA reads as TGCGCCAGCAGAGGGTCCCCGGGACTAGAACTTTACGAGCAGTACTTC. Combining the CDR3 with reference TRBV5-1 and TRBJ2-7 gives the whole variable domain KAGVTQTPRYLIKTRGQQVTLSCSPISGHRSVSWYQQTPGQGLQFLFEYFSETQRNKGNFPGRFSGRQFSNSRSEMNVSTLELGDSALYLCASRGSPGLELYEQYFGPGTRLTVT.

V is TRBV19 and J is TRBJ1-2; no definite D call. The germline CDR1 and CDR2 sequences are LNHDA and SQIVND (reference sequence). CDR3 length equals 13 residues. The V end lost 7 bases, the J end lost 6 bases, and 15 bases lay between the germline ends. Written as DNA, the CDR3 is TGTGCCAGTACTGCCCCGGGAAGGAATGGCTACACCTTC. Translated: CASTAPGRNGYTF.

The chain combines TRBV9 with TRBJ1-5; a weak D match, TRBD1 (5 bases). Germline V CDR1 and CDR2: SGDLS, YYNGEE. This CDR3 comprises 13 residues. Trimming removed 4 bases from V and 1 base from J, with 6 bases in between. The CDR3 region has the DNA TGTGCCAGCAGCCGGGGGAGCAATCAGCCCCAGCATTTT. Translation: CASSRGSNQPQHF. The full variable domain, completed using reference TRBV9 and TRBJ1-5, is DSGVTQTPKHLITATGQRVTLRCSPRSGDLSVYWYQQSLDQGLQFLIQYYNGEERAKGNILERFSAQQFPDLHSELNLSSLELGDSALYFCASSRGSNQPQHFGDGTRLSIL.

V gene TRBV4-2 combines with J gene TRBJ1-1; 9 positions agree with TRBD1. V dropped 4 bases and J dropped 3; count of bases not matched to a gene: 9. There are 16 residues in the CDR3. Germline CDR1 and CDR2: LGHNA and YNFKEQ. CDR3 nucleotides: TGTGCCAGCAGCCCAAAACAGGGGGCGGCGTACACTGAAGCTTTCTTT. Its protein is CASSPKQGAAYTEAFF.